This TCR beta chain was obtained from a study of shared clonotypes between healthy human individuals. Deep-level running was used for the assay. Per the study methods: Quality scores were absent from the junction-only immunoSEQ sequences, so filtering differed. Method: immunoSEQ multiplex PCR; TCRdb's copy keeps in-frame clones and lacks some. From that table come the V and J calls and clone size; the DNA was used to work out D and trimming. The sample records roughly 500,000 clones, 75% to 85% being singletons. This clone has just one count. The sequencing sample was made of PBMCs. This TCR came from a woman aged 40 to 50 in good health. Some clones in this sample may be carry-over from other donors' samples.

CDR3 DNA sequence: TGTGCCATCAGTGAACTAGCGGGAGACCCCTACGAGCAGTACTTC. Translated: CAISELAGDPYEQYF. The gene calls are TRBV10-3 and TRBJ2-7, with 11 positions matching TRBD2. CDR3 size: 15 residues. Unmatched junction bases numbered 3, after V lost 3 bases and J lost 2 bases. CDR1 and CDR2 from the germline V gene are ENHRY and SYGVKD.